The 17 T cell receptor beta chains reported below all come from one sample, sequenced in a study of CD8 T cells in Susac syndrome. With random hexamers, reverse transcription was performed on about 0.5 to 1 ug of RNA. From the immunoSEQ multiplex PCR reads, TCRdb called clonotypes with MiXCR, one entry per CDR3 protein. The table lists about 300,000 distinct CDR3 sequences, roughly 85% of them singletons. The specimen sequenced was CD8+ T cells from PBMCs. Source of these receptors: a human donor with multiple sclerosis.

This chain connects TRBV7-9 to TRBJ2-5; D is uncertain. The CDR3 runs 15 residues. Germline-derived CDR1 and CDR2 are SEHNR and FQNEAQ (reference sequence). V lost 1 base and J lost 5, with 14 bases in between. DNA for the CDR3: TGTGCCAGCAGCTTAGGGATCGGCCTGGACGAGACCCAGTACTTC. It codes for CASSLGIGLDETQYF. The full variable domain, completed using reference TRBV7-9 and TRBJ2-5, is DTGVSQNPRHKITKRGQNVTFRCDPISEHNRLYWYRQTLGQGPEFLTYFQNEAQLEKSRLLSDRFSAERPKGSFSTLEIQRTEQGDSAMYLCASSLGIGLDETQYFGPGTRLLVL.

J is TRBJ2-2 and V is TRBV18; a possible D gene is TRBD2 (6 bases). The ends were cut back, 6 bases at V and 5 bases at J, with 19 bases in the middle. Germline V gene data show CDR1 as KGHSH and CDR2 as LQKENI. The CDR3 runs 16 residues. CDR3 amino acids: CASSPTPPGGTGELFF. CDR3 DNA sequence: TGTGCCAGCTCGCCAACTCCCCCCGGGGGTACCGGGGAGCTGTTTTTT.

V gene TRBV19 combines with J gene TRBJ1-6; no firm D call. This CDR3 spans 14 amino acids. V was pared by 5 bases and J by 8 bases, with 13 bases between. Germline CDR1 reads LNHDA; CDR2 reads SQIVND (reference sequence). This CDR3 is CASSWSGADSPLHF. CDR3 DNA sequence: TGTGCCAGTAGTTGGTCTGGTGCGGATTCACCCCTCCACTTT.

Only a few counts were recorded for this clonotype. The rearrangement uses TRBV19 and TRBJ2-3; 8 positions match TRBD2. The ends lost 4 bases at V and 4 bases at J; junction bases unmatched: 7. Germline V gene lookup returns CDR1 LNHDA and CDR2 SQIVND (reference sequence). The CDR3 totals 15 residues. The CDR3 DNA sequence: TGTGCCAGTAGTACCGGGACTAGTGCGGCAGATACGCAGTATTTT. This codes for CASSTGTSAADTQYF.

The chain joins TRBV4-3 to TRBJ1-2; a weak D match, TRBD1 (5 bases). Germline V gives CDR1 LGHNA, CDR2 YSLEER. V shed 1 base and J shed 6 bases, with 15 bases lying between them. The CDR3 length is 15 residues. The CDR3 DNA reads as TGCGCCAGCAGCCAAGCGACAGACCCAGGGAATGGCTACACCTTC. It codes for CASSQATDPGNGYTF.

V is TRBV6-1 and J is TRBJ1-4; D is ambiguous. The length of the CDR3 is 13 residues. V gave up 2 bases and J gave up 15 bases, with 16 bases separating them. CDR1 and CDR2 (germline): MNHNS, SASEGT. The CDR3 protein is CASSERRVPEVFF. The CDR3 region has the DNA TGTGCCAGCAGTGAACGGCGGGTCCCGGAAGTGTTTTTT.

This clonotype came up a few times. V is TRBV13 and J is TRBJ1-2; TRBD1 matches at 7 bases. This CDR3 is built from 13 residues. V was pared by 4 bases and J by 5 bases, with 4 bases of the junction left unmatched. The germline CDR1 and CDR2 sequences are PRHDT and FYEKMQ (reference sequence). In DNA form, the CDR3 reads TGTGCCAGCAGCTCGACAGGGAGTTATGGCTACACCTTC. It specifies CASSSTGSYGYTF.

The chain is built from TRBV7-9 and TRBJ2-7; possible D gene TRBD2, 5 bases. There are 12 residues in the CDR3. The germline gives CDR1 SEHNR, CDR2 FQNEAQ (reference sequence). Trimming stripped 6 bases from V and 3 bases from J, with 9 bases between. CDR3 sequence (DNA): TGTGCCAGCAGAGACGGGATCTACGAGCAGTACTTC. This encodes CASRDGIYEQYF.

The CDR3 spells CASVTPGSDEQFF. CDR3 in DNA: TGTGCCAGCGTCACCCCCGGTTCCGATGAGCAGTTCTTC. The chain has TRBV27 and TRBJ2-1, with D uncertain. CDR1 and CDR2 from the germline V gene are MNHEY and SMNVEV (reference sequence). The CDR3 contains 13 residues. Trimming shortened V by 8 bases and J by 8 bases, and 16 bases separated the two germline ends.

This chain joins TRBV6-2 or TRBV6-3 and TRBJ1-1, with D unclear. The CDR3 runs to 14 residues. The germline V and J ends were trimmed by 4 bases and 4 bases, with 13 bases remaining between them. Germline loops: CDR1 MNHEY, CDR2 SVGEGT. The CDR3 nucleotides read TGTGCCAGCAGTTTGAACCATGCGAGCACTGAAGCTTTCTTT. It yields the protein CASSLNHASTEAFF.

The genes are TRBV5-4 and TRBJ1-1; D possibly corresponds to TRBD1 (5 bases). V lost 1 base and J lost 3, with 7 bases in between. This CDR3 has 13 residues. Germline lookup yields CDR1 SGHNT and CDR2 YYREEE (reference sequence). The CDR3 sequence is CASSLSGHTEAFF. CDR3 DNA sequence: TGTGCCAGCAGCTTGTCGGGGCACACTGAAGCTTTCTTT. The variable domain in full, completed from reference TRBV5-4 and TRBJ1-1, reads ETGVTQSPTHLIKTRGQQVTLRCSSQSGHNTVSWYQQALGQGPQFIFQYYREEENGRGNFPPRFSGLQFPNYSSELNVNALELDDSALYLCASSLSGHTEAFFGQGTRLTVV.

This clonotype was detected only once. J is TRBJ2-4 and V is TRBV7-9; D may be TRBD2 (5 bases). The CDR3 has 15 amino acids. The germline V gene has CDR1 SEHNR and CDR2 FQNEAQ (reference sequence). The ends were cut back, 4 bases at V and 0 bases at J, with 10 bases in the middle. CDR3 nucleotide sequence: TGTGCCAGCAGCTCCAGCGGTATAGCCAAAAACATTCAGTACTTC. Its protein product is CASSSSGIAKNIQYF. Based on the CDR3 plus reference TRBV7-9 and TRBJ2-4, the full variable domain is DTGVSQNPRHKITKRGQNVTFRCDPISEHNRLYWYRQTLGQGPEFLTYFQNEAQLEKSRLLSDRFSAERPKGSFSTLEIQRTEQGDSAMYLCASSSSGIAKNIQYFGAGTRLSVL.

This clonotype occurred a few times. This chain uses TRBV6-1 with TRBJ2-7; 9 bases match TRBD1. The CDR3 length is 14 residues. Germline values: CDR1 MNHNS, CDR2 SASEGT. The trim removed 6 bases at V and 5 bases at J, leaving 8 bases unmatched. The CDR3 is CASRPGTGPHEQYF. In DNA form, the CDR3 reads TGTGCCAGCAGGCCCGGGACAGGGCCTCACGAGCAGTACTTC.

The chain uses TRBV5-4 and TRBJ2-3; 12 bases fit TRBD2. The CDR3 has 17 amino acids. Trimming took 4 bases from V and 1 from J; bases not matched to a gene: 7. The germline V gene encodes CDR1 SGHNT and CDR2 YYREEE (reference sequence). The CDR3 reads CASSDEGLAGRTDTQYF. In nucleotides, the CDR3 is TGTGCCAGCAGCGACGAAGGACTAGCGGGACGCACAGATACGCAGTATTTT.

The J gene is TRBJ2-2, the V gene TRBV10-2; weak D call: TRBD2 (5 bases). Trimming stripped 5 bases from V and 7 bases from J, with 17 bases between. This CDR3 has 15 residues. Germline V gene sequence: CDR1 WSHSY, CDR2 SAAADI. The CDR3: CASSSPGIPVGELFF. The DNA of the CDR3 is TGCGCCAGCAGTTCCCCGGGGATCCCGGTCGGGGAGCTGTTTTTT.

This clonotype was detected only a few times. The chain links TRBV27 to TRBJ1-1; D unresolved. CDR3 length: 12 residues. Germline values: CDR1 MNHEY, CDR2 SMNVEV (reference sequence). With 6 bases removed from V and 1 base from J, the gap between germline ends came to 6 bases. CDR3 residues: CASRRGNTEAFF. For the CDR3, the DNA is TGTGCCAGCAGGCGGGGGAACACTGAAGCTTTCTTT.

This clonotype was picked up one time. The chain recombines TRBV28 with TRBJ2-7; TRBD2 might be the D (6 bases). This CDR3 region has 14 residues. The germline CDR1 and CDR2 sequences are MDHEN and SYDVKM. V was shortened by 6 bases and J by 5 bases, with 17 bases between the two germline ends. CDR3 bases: TGTGCCAGCAGCTCGGGAGCGGCTATCCACGAGCAGTACTTC. Translation gives CASSSGAAIHEQYF. Full variable domain (outside the CDR3, taken from reference TRBV28 and TRBJ2-7): DVKVTQSSRYLVKRTGEKVFLECVQDMDHENMFWYRQDPGLGLRLIYFSYDVKMKEKGDIPEGYSVSREKKERFSLILESASTNQTSMYLCASSSGAAIHEQYFGPGTRLTVT.